The 16 T cell receptor beta chains in this list originate from one sample, sequenced in a study of T cell repertoires in cytomegalovirus infection. These TCRs' antigens remain unknown. TCRdb ran MiXCR on the reads and lists one entry per CDR3 protein. The table has around 750,000 distinct CDR3 sequences, approximately 32% seen once; the top ten hold about an eighth. Material: cultured CD8+ T cells from PBMCs, obtained from culture after CMV antigen stimulation. The origin of the receptors is a human donor in good health (CMV status not recorded). Some clones in this sample may be carry-over from other donors' samples.

This clonotype was observed a few times. The chain couples TRBV11-2 to TRBJ1-1, with D tentatively TRBD1 (6 bases). Germline CDR1 and CDR2: SGHAT and FQNNGV. V gave up 2 bases and J gave up 0 bases, with 25 bases separating them. CDR3 length equals 20 residues. CDR3 DNA: TGTGCCAGCAGCTTATGGGTGTCCAGGGGAACCACGGGCATGAACACTGAAGCTTTCTTT. It codes for CASSLWVSRGTTGMNTEAFF.

The chain links TRBV29-1 to TRBJ2-2; D uncertain. The V gene lost 1 base and the J gene lost 7 bases, with 10 bases spanning the gap. The CDR3 is made up of 13 amino acids. Germline V CDR1 and CDR2: SQVTM, ANQGSEA. In nucleotides, the CDR3 is TGCAGCGTTGAAGGGGCGTCGGTCGGGGAGCTGTTTTTT. Its translation: CSVEGASVGELFF.

This clonotype was counted many times. The chain employs TRBV7-2 and TRBJ1-5, with TRBD1 matching 7 bases. In germline, CDR1 is SGHTA, CDR2 FQGNSA. The CDR3 runs to 16 residues. With 3 bases clipped from V and 0 bases from J, the junction kept 5 bases outside the gene matches. This chain's CDR3 is CASSFGTAYSNQPQHF. The CDR3 DNA follows: TGTGCCAGCAGCTTCGGGACAGCTTATAGCAATCAGCCCCAGCATTTT.

There are many counts of this clonotype. The gene calls are TRBV7-6 and TRBJ2-3; D gene ambiguous. Trimming cost V 3 bases and J 2 bases, with 6 bases left between them. Germline V gives CDR1 SGHVS, CDR2 FNYEAQ. This CDR3 spans 13 amino acids. CDR3 DNA: TGTGCCAGCAGCTTTCAGAACACAGATACGCAGTATTTT. Translated: CASSFQNTDTQYF.

J is TRBJ1-1 and V is TRBV15; perhaps TRBD1 as D (6 bases). Looked up from germline, CDR1 is LNHNV and CDR2 is YYDKDF (reference sequence). Trimming stripped 8 bases from V and 1 base from J, with 8 bases between. The CDR3 spans 12 residues. Here the CDR3 DNA reads TGTGCCACCCAGGACAGGAACACTGAAGCTTTCTTT. Protein sequence: CATQDRNTEAFF. The full variable domain, with the rest looked up from reference TRBV15 and TRBJ1-1, is DAMVIQNPRYQVTQFGKPVTLSCSQTLNHNVMYWYQQKSSQAPKLLFHYYDKDFNNEADTPDNFQSRRPNTSFCFLDIRSPGLGDTAMYLCATQDRNTEAFFGQGTRLTVV.

The rearrangement links TRBV20-1 to TRBJ2-7, with a tentative D call TRBD2 (6 bases). The CDR3 sequence is 15 residues long. Per germline, CDR1 DFQATT and CDR2 SNEGSKA (reference sequence). Trimming stripped 5 bases from V and 0 bases from J, with 17 bases between. CDR3 coding DNA: TGCAGTGCTGACTTCCGGGACTCCAGCTCCTACGAGCAGTACTTC. This codes for CSADFRDSSSYEQYF.

The table lists this clonotype with a few counts. The chain has TRBV7-9 and TRBJ2-3, with D unresolved. In germline, CDR1 is SEHNR, CDR2 FQNEAQ (reference sequence). V was clipped by 5 bases and J by 6 bases, with 18 bases between them. CDR3 length: 15 residues. The CDR3 spells CASSRSTTGVDTQYF. The CDR3 nucleotides read TGTGCCAGCAGCCGGTCGACCACCGGAGTCGATACGCAGTATTTT.

The rearrangement links TRBV20-1 to TRBJ2-3; D might be TRBD2 (6 bases). V was pared by 0 bases and J by 1 base, with 23 bases between. The germline V gene has CDR1 DFQATT and CDR2 SNEGSKA (reference sequence). CDR3 size: 19 residues. This CDR3 is CSARDVLPDWAGRTDTQYF. The CDR3 DNA sequence: TGCAGTGCTAGAGACGTACTACCGGACTGGGCGGGGCGCACAGATACGCAGTATTTT.

The V and J genes are TRBV11-2 and TRBJ1-6; D call uncertain. Germline-derived CDR1 and CDR2 are SGHAT and FQNNGV. The CDR3 is 14 amino acids. The germline V and J ends were trimmed by 5 bases and 4 bases, with 9 bases remaining between them. The CDR3 reads CASSLGPYNSPLHF. For the CDR3, the DNA is TGTGCCAGCAGCCTCGGACCTTATAATTCACCCCTCCACTTT.

This clonotype was observed at least ten times. This chain joins TRBV12-5 and TRBJ1-2; 7 nucleotides agree with TRBD1. Per germline, CDR1 LGHNT and CDR2 FRNRAP. The CDR3 covers 17 residues. Trimming cost V 0 bases and J 8 bases; bases outside gene matches: 15. The CDR3 DNA follows: TGTGCTAGTGGTTTGGTTGTCGACAGCGGGACAGAAGAGGGCTACACCTTC. This gives the protein CASGLVVDSGTEEGYTF. The complete variable domain, with remaining parts taken from reference TRBV12-5 and TRBJ1-2, reads DARVTQTPRHKVTEMGQEVTMRCQPILGHNTVFWYRQTMMQGLELLAYFRNRAPLDDSGMPKDRFSAEMPDATLATLKIQPSEPRDSAVYFCASGLVVDSGTEEGYTFGSGTRLTVV.

Only one count was recorded for this clonotype. This chain connects TRBV7-9 to TRBJ2-1, with 8 bases identical to TRBD2. This CDR3 is built from 12 residues. Germline V gives CDR1 SEHNR, CDR2 FQNEAQ (reference sequence). J gave up 6 bases and V 11 bases, and 6 bases lay outside the gene matches. The CDR3 DNA follows: TGTGCCTACGGGGGGGGACGCAATGAGCAGTTCTTC. Protein: CAYGGGRNEQFF.

This clonotype was seen ten or more times. The J gene is TRBJ2-3, the V gene TRBV7-8; D may be TRBD2 (6 bases). CDR3 size: 18 residues. Germline V gene data show CDR1 as SGHVS and CDR2 as FQNEAQ. Trimming cost V 1 base and J 4 bases, with 21 bases left between them. The chain's CDR3 is CASSLVSGGAGHADTQYF. As DNA, the CDR3 is TGTGCCAGCAGCTTAGTATCAGGCGGGGCCGGCCATGCAGATACGCAGTATTTT.

V is TRBV2 and J is TRBJ2-5; 10 positions match TRBD2. The V gene's germline CDR1 is SNHLY and CDR2 FYNNEI. This CDR3 contains 15 residues. V shed 2 bases, J shed 5 bases, and the junction held 5 bases outside the gene matches. Here the CDR3 DNA reads TGTGCCAGCAGTGAAAAGCGGGGGGGCTGGGAGACCCAGTACTTC. It translates to CASSEKRGGWETQYF.

The chain links TRBV6-6 to TRBJ2-1; D perhaps matches TRBD1 (6 bases). Germline V lookup: CDR1 MNHNY, CDR2 SVGAGI (reference sequence). The CDR3 contains 13 residues. V was clipped by 10 bases and J by 7 bases, with 17 bases between them. The CDR3 loop is CAIDRYEENEQFF. Here the CDR3 DNA reads TGTGCCATCGACAGGTACGAGGAAAATGAGCAGTTCTTC.

This clonotype occurred a few times. The chain couples TRBV10-3 to TRBJ2-7; unclear D gene. CDR3 size: 13 residues. Germline values: CDR1 ENHRY, CDR2 SYGVKD. V dropped 0 bases and J dropped 7 bases, with 10 bases sitting between them. CDR3 in DNA: TGTGCCATCAGTGAGTCGACCCTTGGGGAGCAGTACTTC. Its translation is CAISESTLGEQYF.

The DNA for the CDR3 is TGTGCCAGCAGTTTGGGAGTAGACAGGGGGAACACTGAAGCTTTCTTT. This translates into CASSLGVDRGNTEAFF. This chain joins TRBV27 and TRBJ1-1, with 8 bases matching TRBD1. The CDR3 loop spans 16 amino acids. V lost 3 bases to trimming and J lost 1 base; unmatched junction nucleotides: 7. Germline loops: CDR1 MNHEY, CDR2 SMNVEV (reference sequence).